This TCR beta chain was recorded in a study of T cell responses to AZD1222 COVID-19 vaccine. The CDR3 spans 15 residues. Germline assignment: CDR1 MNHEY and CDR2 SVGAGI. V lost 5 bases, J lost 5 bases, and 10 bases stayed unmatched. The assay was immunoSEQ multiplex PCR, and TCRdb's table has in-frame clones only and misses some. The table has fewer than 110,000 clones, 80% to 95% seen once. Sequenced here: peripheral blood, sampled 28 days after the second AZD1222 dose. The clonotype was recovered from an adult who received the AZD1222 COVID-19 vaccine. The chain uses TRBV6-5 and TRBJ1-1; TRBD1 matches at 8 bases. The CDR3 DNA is TGTGCCAGCAGTAAGACTCAGGGGGCGCGGACTGAAGCTTTCTTT. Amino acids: CASSKTQGARTEAFF.